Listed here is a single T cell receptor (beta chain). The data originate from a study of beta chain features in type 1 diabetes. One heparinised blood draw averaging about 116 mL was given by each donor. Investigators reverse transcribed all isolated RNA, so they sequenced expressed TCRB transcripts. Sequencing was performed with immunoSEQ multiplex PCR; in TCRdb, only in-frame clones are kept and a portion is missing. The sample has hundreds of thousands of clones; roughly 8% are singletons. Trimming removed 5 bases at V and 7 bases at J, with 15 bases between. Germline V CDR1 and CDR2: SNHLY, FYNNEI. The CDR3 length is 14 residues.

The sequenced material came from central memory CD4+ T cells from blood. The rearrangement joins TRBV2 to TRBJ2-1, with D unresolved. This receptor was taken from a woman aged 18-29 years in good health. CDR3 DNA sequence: TGTGCCAGCAGTATCCTAGTTGGGATGAATGAGCAGTTCTTC. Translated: CASSILVGMNEQFF.